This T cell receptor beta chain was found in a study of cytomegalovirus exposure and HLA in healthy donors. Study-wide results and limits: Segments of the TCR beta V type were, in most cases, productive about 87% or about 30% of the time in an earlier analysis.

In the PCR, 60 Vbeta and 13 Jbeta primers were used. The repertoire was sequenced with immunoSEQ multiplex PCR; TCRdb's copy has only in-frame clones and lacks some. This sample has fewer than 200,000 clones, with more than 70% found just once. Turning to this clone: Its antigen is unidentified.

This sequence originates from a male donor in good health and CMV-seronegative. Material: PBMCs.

DNA of the CDR3: TGTGCCAGCAGCTTAGCTCCGTTTCAGGACAAGACCTACGAGCAGTACTTC. It specifies CASSLAPFQDKTYEQYF. The gene calls are TRBV7-2 and TRBJ2-7, with D possibly being TRBD1 (5 bases). The germline V and J ends were trimmed by 0 bases and 2 bases, with 17 bases remaining between them. The CDR3 has 17 amino acids. Looked up from germline, CDR1 is SGHTA and CDR2 is FQGNSA.